The clone carrying this T cell receptor beta chain came up a few times. What it recognizes is unknown. cDNA libraries of TCR beta carried unique molecular identifiers. TCRdb called the PCR reads again in MiXCR, with one record for every CDR3 protein. Among 750,000 to 950,000 distinct CDR3 sequences, more than 45% were seen once, and the ten largest hold roughly 5.2%. CDR3 size: 15 residues. V was cut by 6 bases and J by 4 bases, with 13 bases left in between. The source of the sample is a study of post-analysis software for immune sequencing data. Whole-study findings and limits: About 5 TRBV segments were significantly more frequent in patients than in controls. TRBV5-6, TRBV5-1 and TRBV20-1 were among these segments.

The chain is built from TRBV12-3 or TRBV12-4 and TRBJ2-6; D is uncertain. The sample consisted of blood. This clonotype was sampled from a girl aged 5 to 17 with multiple sclerosis. CDR3 amino acids: CASSPPSAGANVLTF. The CDR3 DNA is TGTGCCAGCAGCCCTCCATCAGCCGGGGCCAACGTCCTGACTTTC.